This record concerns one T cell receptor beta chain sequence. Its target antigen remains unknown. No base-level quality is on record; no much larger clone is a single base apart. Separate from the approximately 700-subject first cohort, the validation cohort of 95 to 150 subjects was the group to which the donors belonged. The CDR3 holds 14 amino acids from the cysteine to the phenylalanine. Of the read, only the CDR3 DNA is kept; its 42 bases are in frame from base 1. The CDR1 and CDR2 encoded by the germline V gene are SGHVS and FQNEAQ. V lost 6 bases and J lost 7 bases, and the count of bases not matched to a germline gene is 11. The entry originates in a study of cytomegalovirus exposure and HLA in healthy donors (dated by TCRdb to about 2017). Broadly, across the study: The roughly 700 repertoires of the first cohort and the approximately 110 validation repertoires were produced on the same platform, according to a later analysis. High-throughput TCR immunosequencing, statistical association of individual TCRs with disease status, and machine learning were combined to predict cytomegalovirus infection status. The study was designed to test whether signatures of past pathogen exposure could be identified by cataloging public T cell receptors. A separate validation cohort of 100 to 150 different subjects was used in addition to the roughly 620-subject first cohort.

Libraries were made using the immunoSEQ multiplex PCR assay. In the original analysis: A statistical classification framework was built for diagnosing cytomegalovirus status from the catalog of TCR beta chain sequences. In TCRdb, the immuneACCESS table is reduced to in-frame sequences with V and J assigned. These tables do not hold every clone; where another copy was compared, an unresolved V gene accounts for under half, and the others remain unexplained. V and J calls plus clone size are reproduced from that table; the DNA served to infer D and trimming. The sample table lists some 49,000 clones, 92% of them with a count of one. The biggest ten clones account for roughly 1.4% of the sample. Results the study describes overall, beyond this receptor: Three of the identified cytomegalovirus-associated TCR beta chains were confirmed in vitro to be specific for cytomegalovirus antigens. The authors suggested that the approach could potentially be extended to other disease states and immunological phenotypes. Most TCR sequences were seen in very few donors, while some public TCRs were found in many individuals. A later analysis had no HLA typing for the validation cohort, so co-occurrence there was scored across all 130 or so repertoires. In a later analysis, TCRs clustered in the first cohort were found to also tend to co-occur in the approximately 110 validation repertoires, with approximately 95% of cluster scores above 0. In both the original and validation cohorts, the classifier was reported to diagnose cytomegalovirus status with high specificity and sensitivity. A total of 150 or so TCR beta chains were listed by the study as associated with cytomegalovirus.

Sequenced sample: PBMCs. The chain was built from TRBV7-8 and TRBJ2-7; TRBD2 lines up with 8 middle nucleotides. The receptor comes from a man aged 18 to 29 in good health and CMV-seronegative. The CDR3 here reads CASSLAGGNGEQYF. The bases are TGTGCCAGCAGTCTAGCGGGTGGAAACGGGGAGCAGTACTTC.